The next 8 T cell receptor beta chains were all read from a single sample in a study of blood T cell repertoires in COVID-19. Measured with immunoSEQ multiplex PCR; TCRdb has only the in-frame clones, and not every one. The sample carries 110,000 or so clones, roughly 79% recorded once. What was sequenced was peripheral blood. The receptor source for this set is a human donor in a cohort sampled during active COVID-19.

The chain is built from TRBV30 and TRBJ1-1; D remains ambiguous. Between the trimmed V and J ends, which lost 2 bases and 6 bases, there was a span of 22 bases. The CDR3 consists of 16 residues. Germline V CDR1 and CDR2: GTSNPN, SVGIG (reference sequence). The CDR3 DNA follows: TGTGCCTGGAGTAGTCGTCTTCGGGGAATTGGGTCTGAAGCTTTCTTT. It specifies CAWSSRLRGIGSEAFF.

The CDR3 loop reads CASSGRQGTMNTEAFF. The CDR3 nucleotides are TGTGCCAGCAGCGGAAGACAGGGCACCATGAACACTGAAGCTTTCTTT. The chain recombines TRBV2 with TRBJ1-1; 7 nucleotides match TRBD1. This CDR3 contains 16 residues. The germline V gene has CDR1 SNHLY and CDR2 FYNNEI. V shed 6 bases and J 0 bases; nucleotides not matched to a gene: 10. The full variable domain, in which reference TRBV2 and TRBJ1-1 provide the parts outside the CDR3, is EPEVTQTPSHQVTQMGQEVILRCVPISNHLYFYWYRQILGQKVEFLVSFYNNEISEKSEIFDDQFSVERPDGSNFTLKIRSTKLEDSAMYFCASSGRQGTMNTEAFFGQGTRLTVV.

V and J are TRBV10-3 and TRBJ1-2; perhaps TRBD1 as D (6 bases). Germline-derived CDR1 and CDR2 are ENHRY and SYGVKD. This CDR3 has 13 amino acids. V gave up 4 bases and J gave up 4 bases, with 10 bases separating them. The CDR3 region has the DNA TGTGCCATCAGTGCTGGACAGACCTATGGCTACACCTTC. Its translation: CAISAGQTYGYTF.

The chain couples TRBV30 to TRBJ1-6, with unresolved D. CDR1 GTSNPN and CDR2 SVGIG come from the germline V gene (reference sequence). This CDR3 has 16 residues. The V and J ends lost 1 base and 4 bases respectively, with 14 bases between them. For the CDR3, the DNA is TGTGCCTGGAGTGGTTGGGCAGGAACGTATAATTCACCCCTCCACTTT. It codes for CAWSGWAGTYNSPLHF. The full variable domain, rest sourced from reference TRBV30 and TRBJ1-6, is SQTIHQWPATLVQPVGSPLSLECTVEGTSNPNLYWYRQAAGRGLQLLFYSVGIGQISSEVPQNLSASRPQDRQFILSSKKLLLSDSGFYLCAWSGWAGTYNSPLHFGNGTRLTVT.

The chain couples TRBV10-3 to TRBJ2-5, with D possibly TRBD1 on 5 matching bases. V was cut by 3 bases and J by 2 bases, with 7 bases left in between. CDR3 length: 13 residues. Per germline, CDR1 ENHRY and CDR2 SYGVKD. Written as DNA, the CDR3 is TGTGCCATCAGTGATAGACAGCAAGAGACCCAGTACTTC. Its protein is CAISDRQQETQYF.

The chain employs TRBV18 and TRBJ2-7; possible D gene TRBD1, 5 bases. V was clipped by 3 bases and J by 1 base, with 22 bases between them. CDR1 and CDR2 from the germline V gene are KGHSH and LQKENI. The CDR3 totals 18 residues. CDR3 bases: TGTGCCAGCTCACCCCAAGAGGTATATGGGGCAAGTTCCTACGAGCAGTACTTC. Amino acid sequence: CASSPQEVYGASSYEQYF.

V and J are TRBV18 and TRBJ1-1; D is unclear. Deletions cut 5 bases from V and 0 bases from J, with 7 bases between. This CDR3 is built from 13 residues. Looked up from germline, CDR1 is KGHSH and CDR2 is LQKENI. The CDR3 DNA follows: TGTGCCAGCTCAAAAACAGTGAACACTGAAGCTTTCTTT. Protein product: CASSKTVNTEAFF.

The CDR3 region is CASSLRDSNQPQHF. The CDR3 bases are TGTGCCAGCAGTTTGAGGGATAGCAATCAGCCCCAGCATTTT. The chain links TRBV6-5 to TRBJ1-5; D call uncertain. Germline V gene data show CDR1 as MNHEY and CDR2 as SVGAGI. Trimming took off 4 bases at V and 0 bases at J, with 7 bases between the two ends. The CDR3 runs 14 residues.